This TCR beta chain was captured by sequencing in a study of blood T cell repertoires in COVID-19. Germline assignment: CDR1 SGHAT and CDR2 FQNNGV. The J segment lost 7 bases and the V segment lost 6 bases, leaving 9 bases of the junction unmatched. The CDR3 has 15 amino acids. Using immunoSEQ multiplex PCR, the repertoire was profiled, and TCRdb retains in-frame clones only, with some absent. The sample lists about 35,000 clones, about 85% occurring once. V is TRBV11-2 and J is TRBJ2-1; the match to TRBD2 covers 10 bases. This sequence originates from a man in his fifties or sixties with active or convalescent COVID-19. The specimen sequenced was peripheral blood. The CDR3 reads CASSSGLAASNEQFF. The CDR3 DNA is TGTGCCAGCAGTTCAGGACTAGCGGCCTCAAATGAGCAGTTCTTC.